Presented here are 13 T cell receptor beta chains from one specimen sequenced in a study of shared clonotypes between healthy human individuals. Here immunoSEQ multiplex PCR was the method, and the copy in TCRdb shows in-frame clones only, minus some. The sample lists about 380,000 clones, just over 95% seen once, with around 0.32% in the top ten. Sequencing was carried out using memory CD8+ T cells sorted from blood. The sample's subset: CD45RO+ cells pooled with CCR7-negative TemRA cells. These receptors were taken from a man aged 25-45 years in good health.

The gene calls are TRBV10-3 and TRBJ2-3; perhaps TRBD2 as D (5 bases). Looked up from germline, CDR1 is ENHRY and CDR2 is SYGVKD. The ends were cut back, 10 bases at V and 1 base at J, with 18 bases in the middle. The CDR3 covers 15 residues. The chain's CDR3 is CATTLDGIGTDTQYF. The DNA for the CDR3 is TGTGCCACCACCCTGGACGGGATAGGCACAGATACGCAGTATTTT.

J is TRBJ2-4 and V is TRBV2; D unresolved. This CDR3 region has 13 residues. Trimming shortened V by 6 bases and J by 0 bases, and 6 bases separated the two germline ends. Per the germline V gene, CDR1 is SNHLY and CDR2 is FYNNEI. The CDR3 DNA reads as TGTGCCAGCAGGACTCTAGCCAAAAACATTCAGTACTTC. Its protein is CASRTLAKNIQYF. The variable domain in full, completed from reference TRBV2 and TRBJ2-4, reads EPEVTQTPSHQVTQMGQEVILRCVPISNHLYFYWYRQILGQKVEFLVSFYNNEISEKSEIFDDQFSVERPDGSNFTLKIRSTKLEDSAMYFCASRTLAKNIQYFGAGTRLSVL.

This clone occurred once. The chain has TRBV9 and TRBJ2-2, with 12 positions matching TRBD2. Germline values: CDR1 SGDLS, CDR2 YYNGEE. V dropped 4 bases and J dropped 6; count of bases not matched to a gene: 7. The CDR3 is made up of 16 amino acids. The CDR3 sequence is CASSPRLAGDPGELFF. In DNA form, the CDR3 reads TGTGCCAGCAGCCCGAGACTAGCGGGAGACCCCGGGGAGCTGTTTTTT.

The CDR3 DNA reads TGTGCCAGCAGTAGAAACCCCGGGACTAGCGGGAGGGCCAAGTCAGATACGCAGTATTTT. Its protein is CASSRNPGTSGRAKSDTQYF. The rearrangement uses TRBV5-4 and TRBJ2-3; 16 nucleotides agree with TRBD2. The CDR3 has 20 residues. The germline CDR1 and CDR2 sequences are SGHNT and YYREEE (reference sequence). Trimming took 5 bases from V and 4 from J; bases not matched to a gene: 16.

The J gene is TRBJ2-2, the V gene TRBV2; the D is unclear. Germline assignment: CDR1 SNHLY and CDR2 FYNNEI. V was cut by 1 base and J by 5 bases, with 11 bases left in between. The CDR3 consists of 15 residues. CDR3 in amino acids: CASSEGGSNTGELFF. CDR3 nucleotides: TGTGCCAGCAGTGAAGGGGGTAGCAATACCGGGGAGCTGTTTTTT.

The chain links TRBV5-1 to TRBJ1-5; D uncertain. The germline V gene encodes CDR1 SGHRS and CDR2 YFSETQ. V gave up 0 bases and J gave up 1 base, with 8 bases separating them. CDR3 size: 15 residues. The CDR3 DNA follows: TGCGCCAGCAGCTTGGACAGCGGGAGCAATCAGCCCCAGCATTTT. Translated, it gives CASSLDSGSNQPQHF.

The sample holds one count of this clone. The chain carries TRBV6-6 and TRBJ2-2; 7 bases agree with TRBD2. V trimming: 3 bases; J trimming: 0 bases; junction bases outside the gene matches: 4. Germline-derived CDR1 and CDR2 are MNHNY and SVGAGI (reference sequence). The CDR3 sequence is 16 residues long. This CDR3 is CASSYSLAANTGELFF. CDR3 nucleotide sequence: TGTGCCAGCAGTTATAGTCTAGCGGCGAACACCGGGGAGCTGTTTTTT.

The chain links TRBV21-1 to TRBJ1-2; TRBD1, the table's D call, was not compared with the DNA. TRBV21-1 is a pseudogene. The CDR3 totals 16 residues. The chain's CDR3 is CASSKMPRHLCYGYTF. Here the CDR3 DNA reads TGTGCCAGCAGCAAAATGCCGAGACACCTTTGCTATGGCTACACCTTC.

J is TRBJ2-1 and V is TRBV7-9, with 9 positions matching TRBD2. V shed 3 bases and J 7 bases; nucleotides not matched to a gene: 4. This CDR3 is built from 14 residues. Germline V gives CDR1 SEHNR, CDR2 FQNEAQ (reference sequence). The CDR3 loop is CASSFAGGINEQFF. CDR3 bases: TGTGCCAGCAGCTTTGCGGGAGGGATAAATGAGCAGTTCTTC.

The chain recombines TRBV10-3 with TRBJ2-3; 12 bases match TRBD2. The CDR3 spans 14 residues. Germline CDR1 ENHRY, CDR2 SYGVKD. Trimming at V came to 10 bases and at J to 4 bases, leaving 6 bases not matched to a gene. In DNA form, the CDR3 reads TGTGCCACCGTGACTAGCGGGAGCTCAGATACGCAGTATTTT. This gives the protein CATVTSGSSDTQYF.

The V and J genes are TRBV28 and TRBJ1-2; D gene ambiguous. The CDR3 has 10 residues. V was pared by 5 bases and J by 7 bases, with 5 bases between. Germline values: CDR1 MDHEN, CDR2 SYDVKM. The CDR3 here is CASSQAGYTF. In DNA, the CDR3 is TGTGCCAGCAGTCAGGCTGGCTACACCTTC.

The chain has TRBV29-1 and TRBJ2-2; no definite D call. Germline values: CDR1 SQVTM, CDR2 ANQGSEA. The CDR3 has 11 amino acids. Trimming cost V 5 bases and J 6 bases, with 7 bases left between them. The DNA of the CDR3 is TGCAGCGTTCTGTGGGCCGGGGAGCTGTTTTTT. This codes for CSVLWAGELFF.

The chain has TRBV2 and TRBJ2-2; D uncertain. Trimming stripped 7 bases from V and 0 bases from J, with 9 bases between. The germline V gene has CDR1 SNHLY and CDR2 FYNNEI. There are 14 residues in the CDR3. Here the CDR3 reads CASTRQPNTGELFF. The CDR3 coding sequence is TGTGCCAGCACGCGGCAACCGAACACCGGGGAGCTGTTTTTT.